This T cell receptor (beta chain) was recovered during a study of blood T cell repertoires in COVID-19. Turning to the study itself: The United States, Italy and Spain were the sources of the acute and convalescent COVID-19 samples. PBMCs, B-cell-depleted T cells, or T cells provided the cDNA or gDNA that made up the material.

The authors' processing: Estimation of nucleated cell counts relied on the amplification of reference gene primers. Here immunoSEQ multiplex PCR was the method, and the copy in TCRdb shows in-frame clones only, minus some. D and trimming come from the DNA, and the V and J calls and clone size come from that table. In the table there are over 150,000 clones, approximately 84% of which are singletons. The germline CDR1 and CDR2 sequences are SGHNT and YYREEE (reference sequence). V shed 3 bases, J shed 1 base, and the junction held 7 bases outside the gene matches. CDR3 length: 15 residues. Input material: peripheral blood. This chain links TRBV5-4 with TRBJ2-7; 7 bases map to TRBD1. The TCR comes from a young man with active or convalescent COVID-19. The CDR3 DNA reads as TGTGCCAGCAGCTCCGGGACAGCCCTATCCTACGAGCAGTACTTC. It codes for CASSSGTALSYEQYF.